This T cell receptor beta chain was recorded in a study of T cells after posttransplantation cyclophosphamide. Regarding the study as a whole: Blood and skin or GI T cell repertoires showed limited TRB overlap.

Repertoires were generated with immunoSEQ multiplex PCR, while TCRdb's copy carries only in-frame clones and drops some. The repertoire shows fewer than 35,000 clones, none seen only once; the top ten take 2.5% to 3.5%. This clone was seen only a few times. The antigen is undetermined. Germline V gives CDR1 LGHNA, CDR2 YSLEER. The CDR3 is made up of 16 amino acids. V lost 0 bases to trimming and J lost 2 bases; unmatched junction nucleotides: 2. The related graft donor's blood sample was taken on the day of bone marrow donation. Input material: PBMCs. The sequence derives from a woman aged 55-70 years in good health, CMV-negative, and a related stem cell transplant donor. The genes are TRBV4-3 and TRBJ2-3; TRBD2 matches 10 bases. As DNA, the CDR3 is TGCGCCAGCAGCCAAGATCTAGCGGGGGCCACAGATACGCAGTATTTT. This translates into CASSQDLAGATDTQYF.